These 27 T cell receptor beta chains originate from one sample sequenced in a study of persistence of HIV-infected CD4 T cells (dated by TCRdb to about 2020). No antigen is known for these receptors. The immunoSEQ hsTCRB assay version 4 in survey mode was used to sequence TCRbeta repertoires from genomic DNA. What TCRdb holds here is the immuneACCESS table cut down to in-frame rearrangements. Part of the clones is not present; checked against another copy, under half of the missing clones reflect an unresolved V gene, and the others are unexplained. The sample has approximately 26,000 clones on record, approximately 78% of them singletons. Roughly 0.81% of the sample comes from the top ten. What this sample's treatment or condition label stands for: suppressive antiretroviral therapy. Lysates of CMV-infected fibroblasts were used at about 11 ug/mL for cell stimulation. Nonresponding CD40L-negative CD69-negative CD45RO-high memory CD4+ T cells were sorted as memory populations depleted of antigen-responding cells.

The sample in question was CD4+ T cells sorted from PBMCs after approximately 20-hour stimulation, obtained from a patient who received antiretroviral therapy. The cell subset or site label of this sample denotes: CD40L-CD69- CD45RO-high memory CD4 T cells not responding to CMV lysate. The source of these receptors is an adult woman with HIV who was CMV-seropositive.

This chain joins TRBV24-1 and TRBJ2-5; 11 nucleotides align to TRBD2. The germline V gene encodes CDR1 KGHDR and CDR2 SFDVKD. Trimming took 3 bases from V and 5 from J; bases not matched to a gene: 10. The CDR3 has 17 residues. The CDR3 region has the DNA TGTGCCACCAGTGATCCAAATAGCGGGGGGGCCTGGGAGACCCAGTACTTC. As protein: CATSDPNSGGAWETQYF.

The chain's CDR3 is CASSLGGNWGQGGYTF. Written as DNA, the CDR3 is TGCGCCAGCAGCTTGGGGGGAAACTGGGGACAGGGAGGCTACACCTTC. V is TRBV5-1 and J is TRBJ1-2; 9 nucleotides match TRBD1. The CDR3 contains 16 residues. Germline V gives CDR1 SGHRS, CDR2 YFSETQ. V shed 0 bases and J 8 bases; nucleotides not matched to a gene: 11.

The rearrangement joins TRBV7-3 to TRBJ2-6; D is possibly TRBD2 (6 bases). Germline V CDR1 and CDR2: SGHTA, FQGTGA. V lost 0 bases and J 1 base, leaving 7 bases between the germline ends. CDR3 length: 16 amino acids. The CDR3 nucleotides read TGTGCCAGCAGCTTAACAGGAGGGTCTGGGGCCAACGTCCTGACTTTC. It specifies CASSLTGGSGANVLTF.

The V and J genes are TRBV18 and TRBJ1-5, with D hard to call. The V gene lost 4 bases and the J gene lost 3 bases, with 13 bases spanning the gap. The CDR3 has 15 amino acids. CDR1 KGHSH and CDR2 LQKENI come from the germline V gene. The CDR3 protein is CASSQERVINQPQHF. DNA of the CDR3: TGTGCCAGCTCACAGGAAAGGGTAATCAATCAGCCCCAGCATTTT.

CDR3 in amino acids: CASPPPGQGASGNTIYF. DNA of the CDR3: TGTGCCAGCCCTCCTCCGGGACAGGGGGCCTCGGGAAACACCATATATTTT. V usage is TRBV28 and J usage is TRBJ1-3; TRBD1 matches at 12 bases. In germline, CDR1 is MDHEN, CDR2 SYDVKM. Trimming cost V 8 bases and J 4 bases; bases outside gene matches: 12. The CDR3 has 17 residues.

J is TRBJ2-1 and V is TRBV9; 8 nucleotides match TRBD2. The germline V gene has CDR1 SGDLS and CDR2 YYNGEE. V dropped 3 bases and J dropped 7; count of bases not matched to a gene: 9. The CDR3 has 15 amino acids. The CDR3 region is CASSATSAVGNEQFF. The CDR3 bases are TGTGCCAGCAGCGCGACTAGCGCGGTGGGGAATGAGCAGTTCTTC.

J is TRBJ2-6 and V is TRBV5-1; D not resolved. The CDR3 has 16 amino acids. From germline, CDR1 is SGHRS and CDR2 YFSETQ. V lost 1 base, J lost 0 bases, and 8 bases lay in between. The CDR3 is CASSLRGDSGANVLTF. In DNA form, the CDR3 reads TGCGCCAGCAGCTTGCGCGGAGACTCTGGGGCCAACGTCCTGACTTTC.

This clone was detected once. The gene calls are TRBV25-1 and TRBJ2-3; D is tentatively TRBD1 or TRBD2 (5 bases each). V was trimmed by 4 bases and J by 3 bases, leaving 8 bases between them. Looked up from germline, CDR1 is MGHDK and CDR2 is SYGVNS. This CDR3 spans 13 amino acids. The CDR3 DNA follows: TGTGCCAGCAGTGCCGGGGCTACAGATACGCAGTATTTT. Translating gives CASSAGATDTQYF.

In nucleotides, the CDR3 is TGTGCCAGTAGTATTGGTGGCCCAGGGGGCTACACCTTC. It yields the protein CASSIGGPGGYTF. The chain is built from TRBV19 and TRBJ1-2; D might be TRBD1 (5 bases). The V and J ends lost 3 bases and 8 bases respectively, with 13 bases between them. CDR3 length: 13 amino acids. Looked up from germline, CDR1 is LNHDA and CDR2 is SQIVND (reference sequence).

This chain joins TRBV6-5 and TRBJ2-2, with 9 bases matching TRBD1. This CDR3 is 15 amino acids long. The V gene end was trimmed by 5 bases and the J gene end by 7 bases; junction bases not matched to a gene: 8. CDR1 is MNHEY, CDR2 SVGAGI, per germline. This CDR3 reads CASSPGTGFNGELFF. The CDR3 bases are TGTGCCAGCAGTCCCGGGACAGGGTTTAACGGGGAGCTGTTTTTT.

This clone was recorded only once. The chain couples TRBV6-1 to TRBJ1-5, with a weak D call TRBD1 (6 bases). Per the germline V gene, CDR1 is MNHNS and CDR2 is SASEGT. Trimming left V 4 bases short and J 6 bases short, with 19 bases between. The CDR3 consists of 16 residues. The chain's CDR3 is CASSAQRTVSGQPQHF. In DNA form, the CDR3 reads TGTGCCAGCAGTGCCCAGAGGACAGTGAGCGGTCAGCCCCAGCATTTT.

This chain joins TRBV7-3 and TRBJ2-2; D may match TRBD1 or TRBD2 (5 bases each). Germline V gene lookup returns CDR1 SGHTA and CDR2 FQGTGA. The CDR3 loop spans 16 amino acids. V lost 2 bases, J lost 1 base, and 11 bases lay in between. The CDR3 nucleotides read TGTGCCAGCAGCTTACCGGGACGGCTGAACACCGGGGAGCTGTTTTTT. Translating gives CASSLPGRLNTGELFF.

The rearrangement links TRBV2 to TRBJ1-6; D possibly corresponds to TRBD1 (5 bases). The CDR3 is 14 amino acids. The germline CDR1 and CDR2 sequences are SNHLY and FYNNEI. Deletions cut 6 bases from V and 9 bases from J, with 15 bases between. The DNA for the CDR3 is TGTGCCAGCAGGCTACAGGACTCAAGTTCACCCCTCCACTTT. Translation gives CASRLQDSSSPLHF.

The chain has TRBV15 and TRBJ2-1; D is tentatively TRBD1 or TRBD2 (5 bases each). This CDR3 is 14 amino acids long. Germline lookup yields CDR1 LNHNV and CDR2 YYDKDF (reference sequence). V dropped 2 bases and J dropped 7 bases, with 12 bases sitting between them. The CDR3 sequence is CATSRPGTYNEQFF. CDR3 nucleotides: TGTGCCACCAGCAGACCCGGGACGTATAATGAGCAGTTCTTC.

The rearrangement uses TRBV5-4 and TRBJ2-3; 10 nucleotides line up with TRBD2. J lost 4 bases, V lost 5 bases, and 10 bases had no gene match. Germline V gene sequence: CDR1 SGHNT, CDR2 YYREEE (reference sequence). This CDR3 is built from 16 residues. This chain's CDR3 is CASRGVAGGRADTQYF. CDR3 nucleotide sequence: TGTGCCAGCAGGGGTGTAGCGGGGGGCAGGGCAGATACGCAGTATTTT.

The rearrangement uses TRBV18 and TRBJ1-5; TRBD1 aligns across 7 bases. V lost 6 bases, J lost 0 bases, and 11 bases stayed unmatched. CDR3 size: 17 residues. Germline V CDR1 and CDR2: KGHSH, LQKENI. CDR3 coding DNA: TGTGCCAGCTCGCGGGGTTGGGACAGAAATAGCAATCAGCCCCAGCATTTT. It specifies CASSRGWDRNSNQPQHF.

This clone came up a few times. The CDR3 here is CASKDRGIQNSPLHF. The CDR3 DNA sequence: TGTGCCAGTAAGGACAGGGGAATACAAAATTCACCCCTCCACTTT. J is TRBJ1-6 and V is TRBV19; TRBD1 aligns across 9 bases. Trimming at V came to 7 bases and at J to 7 bases, leaving 8 bases not matched to a gene. CDR1 and CDR2 from the germline V gene are LNHDA and SQIVND (reference sequence). The CDR3 loop spans 15 amino acids.

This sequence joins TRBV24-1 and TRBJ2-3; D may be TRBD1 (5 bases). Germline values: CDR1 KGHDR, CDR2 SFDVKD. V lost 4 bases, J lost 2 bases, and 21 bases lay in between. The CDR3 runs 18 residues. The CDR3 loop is CATSDPSAPKGNTDTQYF. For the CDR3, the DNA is TGTGCCACCAGTGACCCTTCGGCCCCCAAGGGGAACACAGATACGCAGTATTTT.

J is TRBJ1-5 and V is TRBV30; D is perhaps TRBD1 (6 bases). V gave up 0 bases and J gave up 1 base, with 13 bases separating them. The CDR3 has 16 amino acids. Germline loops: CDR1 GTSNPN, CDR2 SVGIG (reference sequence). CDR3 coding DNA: TGTGCCTGGAGTGTAAGCAGGGGAGGGAGCAATCAGCCCCAGCATTTT. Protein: CAWSVSRGGSNQPQHF.

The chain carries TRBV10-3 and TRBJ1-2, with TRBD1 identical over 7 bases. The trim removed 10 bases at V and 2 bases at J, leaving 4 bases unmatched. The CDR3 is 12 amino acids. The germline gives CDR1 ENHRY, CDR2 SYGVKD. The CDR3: CATSTGNYGYTF. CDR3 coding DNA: TGTGCCACCTCGACAGGGAACTATGGCTACACCTTC.

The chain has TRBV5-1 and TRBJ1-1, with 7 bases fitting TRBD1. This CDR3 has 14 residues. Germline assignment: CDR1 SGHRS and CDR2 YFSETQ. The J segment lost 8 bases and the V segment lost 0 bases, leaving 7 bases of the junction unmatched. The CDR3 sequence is CASSLDRGRKEAFF. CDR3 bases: TGCGCCAGCAGCTTGGATAGGGGGCGAAAGGAAGCTTTCTTT.

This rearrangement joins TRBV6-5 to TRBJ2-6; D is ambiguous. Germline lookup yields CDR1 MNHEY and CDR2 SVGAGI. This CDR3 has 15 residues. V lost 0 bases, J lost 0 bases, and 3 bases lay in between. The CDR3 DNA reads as TGTGCCAGCAGTTACTCGAGCTCTGGGGCCAACGTCCTGACTTTC. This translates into CASSYSSSGANVLTF.

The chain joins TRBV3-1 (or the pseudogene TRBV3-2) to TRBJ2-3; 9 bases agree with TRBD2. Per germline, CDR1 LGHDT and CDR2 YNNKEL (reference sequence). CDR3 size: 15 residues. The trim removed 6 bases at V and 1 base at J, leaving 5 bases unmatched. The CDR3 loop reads CASRPSGARTDTQYF. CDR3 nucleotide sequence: TGTGCCAGCAGACCTAGCGGGGCTCGCACAGATACGCAGTATTTT.

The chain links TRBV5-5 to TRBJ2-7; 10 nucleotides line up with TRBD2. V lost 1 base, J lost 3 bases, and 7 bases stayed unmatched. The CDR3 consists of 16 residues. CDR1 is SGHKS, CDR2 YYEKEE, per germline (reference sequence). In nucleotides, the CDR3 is TGTGCCAGCAGCTTGCGGCTAGCGGGGGTGCACTACGAGCAGTACTTC. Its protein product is CASSLRLAGVHYEQYF.

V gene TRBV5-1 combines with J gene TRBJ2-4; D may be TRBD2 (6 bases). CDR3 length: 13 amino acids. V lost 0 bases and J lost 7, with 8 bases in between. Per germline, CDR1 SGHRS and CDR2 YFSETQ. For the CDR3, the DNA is TGCGCCAGCAGCTTGGGTGGAGGGAACATTCAGTACTTC. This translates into CASSLGGGNIQYF.

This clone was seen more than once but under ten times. The CDR3 protein is CASSPKEGADQPQHF. CDR3 coding DNA: TGTGCCAGCAGCCCCAAGGAGGGAGCTGATCAGCCCCAGCATTTT. This chain joins TRBV27 and TRBJ1-5; no firm D call. Germline V gene data show CDR1 as MNHEY and CDR2 as SMNVEV (reference sequence). The V end was cut by 6 bases, the J end by 5 bases, with 17 bases between. The CDR3 length is 15 residues.

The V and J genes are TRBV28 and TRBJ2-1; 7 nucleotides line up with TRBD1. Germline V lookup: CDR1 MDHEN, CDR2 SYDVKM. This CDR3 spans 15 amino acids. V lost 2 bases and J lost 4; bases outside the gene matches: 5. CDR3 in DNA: TGTGCCAGCAGTTTAGGGACAGCTACATACAATGAGCAGTTCTTC. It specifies CASSLGTATYNEQFF.